Listed below are T cell receptor beta chains from one sample, sequenced in a study of beta chain features in type 1 diabetes. TCRdb's table, derived via immunoSEQ multiplex PCR, lists solely in-frame clones and lacks some. Of hundreds of thousands of clones listed, 15% to 17% were seen once; the top ten hold approximately 0.087%. The sample was naive CD4+ T cells from blood. The receptors come from a man aged 18 to 30 in good health. Both conserved end residues are part of each CDR3. The D gene is left open where the match is weak. Not all rows give a size; the values are once, few, many and, for expanded clones, a class.

cdr3_aa,cdr3_nt,clone_size,d_call,j_call,v_call
CASSPQRGPGNEQFF,TGTGCCAGCTCACCGCAAAGGGGCCCGGGGAATGAGCAGTTCTTC,.,.,TRBJ2-1,TRBV18
CASSPTLRPTDTQYF,TGTGCCAGCAGCCCCACCCTGAGACCCACAGATACGCAGTATTTT,.,.,TRBJ2-3,TRBV5-6
CASRLTANYGYTF,TGTGCCAGCAGACTGACAGCGAACTATGGCTACACCTTC,.,.,TRBJ1-2,TRBV28
CASSIPRTDTQYF,TGTGCCAGCAGTATCCCCCGCACAGATACGCAGTATTTT,few,.,TRBJ2-3,TRBV27
CASSRGWDQPQHF,TGTGCCAGCAGCCGGGGCTGGGATCAGCCCCAGCATTTT,.,.,TRBJ1-5,TRBV5-4
CASSLGQGGSYGYTF,TGTGCCAGCAGCTTGGGACAGGGGGGAAGCTATGGCTACACCTTC,.,TRBD1,TRBJ1-2,TRBV7-2
CASSSLGEDGTDTQYF,TGTGCCAGCAGTTCCCTGGGGGAGGACGGGACAGATACGCAGTATTTT,.,.,TRBJ2-3,TRBV28
CASSQVKILGPTGGYTF,TGCGCCAGCAGCCAAGTGAAAATCTTGGGCCCGACGGGGGGCTACACCTTC,few,.,TRBJ1-2,TRBV4-1
CASKALAGVYNEQFF,TGTGCCAGCAAAGCTCTAGCGGGAGTGTACAATGAGCAGTTCTTC,few,TRBD2,TRBJ2-1,TRBV25-1
CASSELVGQGRNEQYF,TGTGCCAGCAGTGAACTCGTGGGACAGGGCCGGAACGAGCAGTACTTC,few,TRBD1,TRBJ2-7,TRBV2
CASSPFKGVLYNEQFF,TGTGCCAGCTCACCTTTTAAAGGAGTCCTCTACAATGAGCAGTTCTTC,.,.,TRBJ2-1,TRBV18